The rows below give T cell receptor beta chains drawn from one sample of a study of blood T cell repertoires in COVID-19. TCRdb keeps only in-frame clones here, not all; method: immunoSEQ multiplex PCR. The sample records approximately 300,000 clones, over 85% being singletons. Material for sequencing was PBMCs or T cells enriched from blood (not recorded which). Every receptor here comes from a woman in her thirties who had recovered from COVID-19. CDR3s include the opening cysteine and the closing phenylalanine or tryptophan. The order of the fields is V gene, D gene, J gene, clone size, CDR3 protein, CDR3 DNA. D genes are given only for firm matches. Size tells how often a clone was seen (once, few, many) or the class of an expanded clone, and some rows leave it out.

V: TRBV6-5; D: TRBD1; J: TRBJ1-2; size: once; CDR3: CASRGQNYGYTF; DNA: TGTGCCAGCAGGGGACAGAACTATGGCTACACCTTC
V: TRBV19; D: NA; J: TRBJ1-3; size: NA; CDR3: CASSRGPGNTIYF; DNA: TGTGCCAGTAGTCGAGGGCCTGGAAACACCATATATTTT
V: TRBV27; D: NA; J: TRBJ2-1; size: NA; CDR3: CASSPAIELQGRNYNEQFF; DNA: TGTGCCAGCAGTCCCGCAATTGAATTACAGGGACGAAACTACAATGAGCAGTTCTTC
V: TRBV20-1; D: NA; J: TRBJ1-2; size: NA; CDR3: CSARLSYGYTF; DNA: TGCAGTGCTAGACTCTCCTATGGCTACACCTTC
V: TRBV4-1; D: NA; J: TRBJ2-3; size: once; CDR3: CASSQDGTNTDTQYF; DNA: TGCGCCAGCAGCCAAGATGGAACTAACACAGATACGCAGTATTTT
V: TRBV5-1; D: NA; J: TRBJ2-7; size: NA; CDR3: CASSPNSGTALLWASSVINYEQYF; DNA: TGCGCCAGCAGCCCTAACAGTGGGACAGCATTACTATGGGCATCTAGCGTCATTAACTACGAGCAGTACTTC
V: TRBV28; D: NA; J: TRBJ2-2; size: NA; CDR3: CASRKAGRGTGELFF; DNA: TGTGCCAGCAGGAAAGCAGGGCGAGGCACCGGGGAGCTGTTTTTT
V: TRBV24-1; D: TRBD2; J: TRBJ2-1; size: NA; CDR3: CATSEGPRRGGYNEQFF; DNA: TGTGCCACCAGTGAAGGTCCTCGGCGCGGGGGATACAATGAGCAGTTCTTC
V: TRBV6-2/TRBV6-3; D: NA; J: TRBJ1-3; size: NA; CDR3: CASSYRVFGNTIYF; DNA: TGTGCCAGCAGTTATCGGGTTTTTGGAAACACCATATATTTT
V: TRBV10-3; D: TRBD1; J: TRBJ1-2; size: NA; CDR3: CATTPGQTNYGYTF; DNA: TGTGCCACTACCCCGGGACAGACTAACTATGGCTACACCTTC
V: TRBV5-4; D: TRBD1; J: TRBJ2-1; size: NA; CDR3: CASSRPGQTYNEQFF; DNA: TGTGCCAGCAGCAGACCGGGACAGACCTACAATGAGCAGTTCTTC
V: TRBV30; D: NA; J: TRBJ1-5; size: few; CDR3: CAWSDMYSNQPQHF; DNA: TGTGCCTGGAGTGACATGTATAGCAATCAGCCCCAGCATTTT
V: TRBV27; D: TRBD1; J: TRBJ1-5; size: few; CDR3: CASSRTRDRNQPQHF; DNA: TGTGCCAGCAGTCGAACCCGGGACAGGAATCAGCCCCAGCATTTT
V: TRBV2; D: TRBD2; J: TRBJ2-1; size: NA; CDR3: CASFSSGSYNEQFF; DNA: TGTGCCAGTTTCTCTAGCGGGAGTTACAATGAGCAGTTCTTC
V: TRBV19; D: NA; J: TRBJ2-4; size: NA; CDR3: CASNPGHRLAKNIQYF; DNA: TGTGCCAGTAATCCGGGACACCGTTTAGCCAAAAACATTCAGTACTTC
V: TRBV2; D: TRBD1; J: TRBJ2-7; size: NA; CDR3: CASSGHRGSSYEQYF; DNA: TGTGCCAGCAGTGGGCACAGGGGATCCTCCTACGAGCAGTACTTC
V: TRBV29-1; D: TRBD1; J: TRBJ1-2; size: NA; CDR3: CSGMTGAYGYTF; DNA: TGCAGCGGGATGACAGGGGCCTATGGCTACACCTTC
V: TRBV11-2; D: NA; J: TRBJ2-7; size: few; CDR3: CASSLGAGNYEQYF; DNA: TGTGCCAGCAGCTTAGGAGCTGGTAACTACGAGCAGTACTTC
V: TRBV27; D: NA; J: TRBJ1-5; size: NA; CDR3: CASSQGSAYSNQPQHF; DNA: TGTGCCAGCAGTCAGGGAAGTGCTTATAGCAATCAGCCCCAGCATTTT
V: TRBV4-1; D: NA; J: TRBJ1-1; size: NA; CDR3: CASSGKQGTGNTEAFF; DNA: TGCGCCAGCAGCGGTAAACAGGGCACGGGGAACACTGAAGCTTTCTTT
V: TRBV30; D: NA; J: TRBJ1-3; size: NA; CDR3: CAWTAVNTIYF; DNA: TGTGCCTGGACCGCGGTGAACACCATATATTTT
V: TRBV15; D: TRBD1; J: TRBJ1-2; size: NA; CDR3: CATSRDPGTGYGYTF; DNA: TGTGCCACCAGCAGAGATCCCGGGACAGGGTATGGCTACACCTTC
V: TRBV7-2; D: TRBD2; J: TRBJ2-1; size: once; CDR3: CASSPSGGVAGPYNEQFF; DNA: TGTGCCAGCAGCCCCTCTGGGGGGGTAGCGGGACCCTACAATGAGCAGTTCTTC
V: TRBV19; D: TRBD1; J: TRBJ2-7; size: NA; CDR3: CASRSRDSLAYEQYF; DNA: TGTGCCAGCCGGAGTCGGGACAGTCTAGCCTACGAGCAGTACTTC
V: TRBV30; D: TRBD1; J: TRBJ1-2; size: NA; CDR3: CACYRQGSNGYTF; DNA: TGTGCCTGTTACCGACAGGGGTCTAATGGCTACACCTTC
V: TRBV20-1; D: NA; J: TRBJ2-5; size: NA; CDR3: CSASPRVQETQYF; DNA: TGCAGTGCTAGTCCCAGGGTCCAAGAGACCCAGTACTTC
V: TRBV2; D: NA; J: TRBJ2-7; size: NA; CDR3: CASTYLTTYEQYF; DNA: TGTGCCAGCACCTATCTTACTACCTACGAGCAGTACTTC
V: TRBV19; D: TRBD2; J: TRBJ2-1; size: NA; CDR3: CASEKAVAGALGEQFF; DNA: TGTGCCAGTGAAAAGGCGGTAGCGGGAGCCTTGGGTGAGCAGTTCTTC
V: TRBV6-5; D: NA; J: TRBJ1-4; size: once; CDR3: CASLRLGGIGEKLFF; DNA: TGTGCCAGCCTTCGGTTGGGGGGAATTGGGGAAAAACTGTTTTTT
V: TRBV6-2/TRBV6-3; D: NA; J: TRBJ2-3; size: NA; CDR3: CASSYVSDWITDTQYF; DNA: TGTGCCAGCAGTTATGTAAGCGACTGGATCACAGATACGCAGTATTTT
V: TRBV10-3; D: TRBD1; J: TRBJ2-3; size: NA; CDR3: CAIGPGTGSHTQYF; DNA: TGTGCCATCGGACCCGGGACAGGGAGCCATACGCAGTATTTT
V: TRBV18; D: TRBD2; J: TRBJ2-2; size: NA; CDR3: CASSPTSGRENTGELFF; DNA: TGTGCCAGCTCACCGACTAGCGGGAGAGAAAACACCGGGGAGCTGTTTTTT
V: TRBV18; D: NA; J: TRBJ2-7; size: once; CDR3: CASSAGTSSYEQYF; DNA: TGTGCCAGCTCAGCCGGGACTTCCTCCTACGAGCAGTACTTC
V: TRBV12-3/TRBV12-4; D: NA; J: TRBJ1-6; size: NA; CDR3: CASSFSVSPLHF; DNA: TGTGCCAGCAGTTTTTCTGTTTCACCCCTCCACTTT
V: TRBV21-1; D: NA; J: TRBJ2-4; size: NA; CDR3: CASSTKKWGTGPSKNIQYF; DNA: TGTGCCAGCAGCACTAAAAAATGGGGGACAGGCCCATCCAAAAACATTCAGTACTTC
V: TRBV30; D: NA; J: TRBJ1-5; size: NA; CDR3: CAWSVRGGGQPQHF; DNA: TGTGCCTGGAGTGTACGGGGAGGGGGTCAGCCCCAGCATTTT
V: TRBV28; D: NA; J: TRBJ1-2; size: once; CDR3: CASRVRDWDYGYTF; DNA: TGTGCCAGCAGGGTTAGGGACTGGGACTATGGCTACACCTTC
V: TRBV21-1; D: NA; J: TRBJ2-7; size: NA; CDR3: CASSPPRGGYEQYF; DNA: TGTGCCAGCAGCCCCCCGCGGGGGGGCTACGAGCAGTACTTC
V: TRBV16; D: NA; J: TRBJ2-5; size: NA; CDR3: CASSPTRQETQYF; DNA: TGTGCCAGCAGTCCGACAAGACAAGAGACCCAGTACTTC
V: TRBV11-3; D: NA; J: TRBJ2-1; size: NA; CDR3: CASSTSGGSYNEQFF; DNA: TGTGCCAGCAGTACCAGCGGAGGCTCCTACAATGAGCAGTTCTTC
V: TRBV28; D: TRBD1; J: TRBJ2-7; size: few; CDR3: CASSVGTVQYEQYF; DNA: TGTGCCAGCAGTGTCGGGACAGTCCAGTACGAGCAGTACTTC
V: TRBV19; D: NA; J: TRBJ2-1; size: NA; CDR3: CASSINRLLARTHNEQFF; DNA: TGTGCCAGTAGTATAAACCGCCTACTAGCCCGAACCCACAATGAGCAGTTCTTC
V: TRBV18; D: NA; J: TRBJ2-7; size: NA; CDR3: CASSPPLPEGHYEQYF; DNA: TGTGCCAGCTCACCACCGTTACCAGAGGGCCACTACGAGCAGTACTTC
V: TRBV29-1; D: TRBD1; J: TRBJ1-1; size: NA; CDR3: CSVGTGDTEAFF; DNA: TGCAGCGTCGGGACAGGGGACACTGAAGCTTTCTTT
V: TRBV24-1; D: NA; J: TRBJ1-2; size: NA; CDR3: CATSDYVNYGYTF; DNA: TGTGCCACCAGTGACTACGTTAACTATGGCTACACCTTC
V: TRBV28; D: TRBD1; J: TRBJ2-2; size: NA; CDR3: CASNTGDGAGELFF; DNA: TGTGCCAGCAATACAGGGGATGGGGCCGGGGAGCTGTTTTTT
V: TRBV7-6; D: NA; J: TRBJ2-1; size: NA; CDR3: CASSLRLGADYNEQFF; DNA: TGTGCCAGCAGCTTAAGGTTGGGGGCTGACTACAATGAGCAGTTCTTC
V: TRBV5-1; D: TRBD2; J: TRBJ2-7; size: NA; CDR3: CASSLAIPALAGRYEQYF; DNA: TGCGCCAGCAGCTTGGCCATCCCTGCACTAGCGGGTAGATACGAGCAGTACTTC
V: TRBV30; D: TRBD1; J: TRBJ1-5; size: NA; CDR3: CAWSVAGGRQPQHF; DNA: TGTGCCTGGAGTGTAGCAGGGGGCCGTCAGCCCCAGCATTTT
V: TRBV28; D: NA; J: TRBJ1-2; size: NA; CDR3: CASSLLSHGYTF; DNA: TGTGCCAGCAGTTTACTTAGCCATGGCTACACCTTC
V: TRBV28; D: NA; J: TRBJ1-3; size: NA; CDR3: CASSLSEHGGRGILSGNTIYF; DNA: TGTGCCAGCAGTTTAAGTGAGCATGGGGGCAGGGGAATACTATCTGGAAACACCATATATTTT
V: TRBV7-9; D: TRBD2; J: TRBJ2-2; size: NA; CDR3: CASSREGLTGELFF; DNA: TGTGCCAGCAGCCGGGAGGGCCTCACCGGGGAGCTGTTTTTT
V: TRBV4-1; D: TRBD2; J: TRBJ2-1; size: NA; CDR3: CASSQQLAGVYHEQFF; DNA: TGCGCCAGCAGCCAGCAACTAGCGGGAGTTTACCATGAGCAGTTCTTC
V: TRBV30; D: NA; J: TRBJ2-5; size: NA; CDR3: CAWSAGTETQYF; DNA: TGTGCCTGGAGCGCGGGAACGGAGACCCAGTACTTC
V: TRBV19; D: NA; J: TRBJ1-4; size: NA; CDR3: CASSRDLNEKLFF; DNA: TGTGCCAGTAGCCGGGACTTAAATGAAAAACTGTTTTTT
V: TRBV12-5; D: TRBD1; J: TRBJ2-7; size: once; CDR3: CASGLGTGREQYF; DNA: TGTGCTAGTGGTTTGGGGACAGGGCGCGAGCAGTACTTC
V: TRBV3-1/TRBV3-2; D: NA; J: TRBJ1-2; size: NA; CDR3: CASSRDTLYGYTF; DNA: TGTGCCAGCAGCCGTGACACCCTCTATGGCTACACCTTC
V: TRBV5-8; D: NA; J: TRBJ1-1; size: NA; CDR3: CASSLALGAPNTEAFF; DNA: TGTGCCAGCAGCTTGGCCCTTGGGGCCCCGAACACTGAAGCTTTCTTT